These T cell receptor beta chains were read from a single sample in a study of T-cell memory formation after mild COVID-19. TCRdb analysed the 5' RACE reads with MiXCR anew, one entry per CDR3 protein. Among approximately 250,000 distinct CDR3 sequences listed, 16% were seen once. Sequencing was carried out using PBMCs or a T cell subset sorted from them (not recorded which). Receptor source: a man aged 18 to 29 who had mild COVID-19 (a few samples of this study predate the infection). Cell type and time point are not known. Both conserved end residues are part of each CDR3. The D gene is left open where the match is weak. A row's size may be missing; if present it is once, few, many or a size class.

j_call: TRBJ1-3
v_call: TRBV6-5
clone_size: .
d_call: .
cdr3_nt: TGTGCCAGCAGTCCTGAAGCAGGGTTTTTATACACCATATATTTT
cdr3_aa: CASSPEAGFLYTIYF

j_call: TRBJ1-6
v_call: TRBV12-3/TRBV12-4
clone_size: .
d_call: TRBD1
cdr3_nt: TGTGCCAGCAGGCCAGGGGGCAGGCGTTCACCCCTCCACTTT
cdr3_aa: CASRPGGRRSPLHF

j_call: TRBJ1-2
v_call: TRBV29-1
clone_size: .
d_call: .
cdr3_nt: TGCAGCGTTGTGCAGAACTATGGCTACACCTTC
cdr3_aa: CSVVQNYGYTF

j_call: TRBJ1-1
v_call: TRBV5-1
clone_size: .
d_call: .
cdr3_nt: TGCGCCAGCAGCTTCGGTTCGACTGAAGCTTTCTTT
cdr3_aa: CASSFGSTEAFF

j_call: TRBJ2-1
v_call: TRBV7-8
clone_size: .
d_call: TRBD1
cdr3_nt: TGTGCCAGCAGCATAGGACAGGGGTACCACAATGAGCAGTTCTTC
cdr3_aa: CASSIGQGYHNEQFF

j_call: TRBJ2-5
v_call: TRBV7-8
clone_size: .
d_call: .
cdr3_nt: TGTGCCAGCAGCTTAGCGAACGGGTACCAAGAGACCCAGTACTTC
cdr3_aa: CASSLANGYQETQYF

j_call: TRBJ1-5
v_call: TRBV4-1
clone_size: many
d_call: .
cdr3_nt: TGCGCCAGCAGCCAAGAGTTTGGAGCTAATCAGCCCCAGCATTTT
cdr3_aa: CASSQEFGANQPQHF

j_call: TRBJ1-2
v_call: TRBV19
clone_size: .
d_call: .
cdr3_nt: TGTGCCAGTAGTATAGATCGCTCGAGGAGCTATGGCTACACCTTC
cdr3_aa: CASSIDRSRSYGYTF

j_call: TRBJ2-2
v_call: TRBV9
clone_size: .
d_call: TRBD2
cdr3_nt: TGTGCCAGCAGCGTAAGGGACTATCCCCCCGGGGAGCTGTTTTTT
cdr3_aa: CASSVRDYPPGELFF

j_call: TRBJ1-1
v_call: TRBV7-6
clone_size: few
d_call: TRBD1
cdr3_nt: TGTGCCAGCAGCTCTCGAAGAGGGGGCGCTGAAGCTTTCTTT
cdr3_aa: CASSSRRGGAEAFF

j_call: TRBJ1-1
v_call: TRBV5-1
clone_size: few
d_call: TRBD1
cdr3_nt: TGCGCCAGCAGCAGGGGACAGAGGAACACTGAAGCTTTCTTT
cdr3_aa: CASSRGQRNTEAFF

j_call: TRBJ2-7
v_call: TRBV7-2
clone_size: .
d_call: TRBD2
cdr3_nt: TGTGCCAGCAGCTTAGCGTCCATAGCGGGGGCAGGAGAGCAGTACTTC
cdr3_aa: CASSLASIAGAGEQYF

j_call: TRBJ2-1
v_call: TRBV12-3/TRBV12-4
clone_size: many
d_call: .
cdr3_nt: TGTGCCAGCAGCCCTGGGACAATCAATGAGCAGTTCTTC
cdr3_aa: CASSPGTINEQFF

j_call: TRBJ2-5
v_call: TRBV9
clone_size: .
d_call: .
cdr3_nt: TGTGCCAGCAGCGTAGGATGGATGGAGGTGGTGGAGACCCAGTACTTC
cdr3_aa: CASSVGWMEVVETQYF

j_call: TRBJ2-7
v_call: TRBV27
clone_size: .
d_call: .
cdr3_nt: TGTGCCAGCAGTTTATCGCCGGACAGCTCCTACGAGCAGTACTTC
cdr3_aa: CASSLSPDSSYEQYF

j_call: TRBJ2-3
v_call: TRBV6-4
clone_size: .
d_call: TRBD2
cdr3_nt: TGTGCCAGCAGTGACGGGCTAGCGGGGGATACGCAGTATTTT
cdr3_aa: CASSDGLAGDTQYF

j_call: TRBJ2-5
v_call: TRBV29-1
clone_size: few
d_call: TRBD2
cdr3_nt: TGCAGCGTACTAGCGTGGGAAGAGACCCAGTACTTC
cdr3_aa: CSVLAWEETQYF

j_call: TRBJ2-3
v_call: TRBV20-1
clone_size: .
d_call: .
cdr3_nt: TGCAGTGGCCGGGTTAGCACAGATACGCAGTATTTT
cdr3_aa: CSGRVSTDTQYF

j_call: TRBJ2-1
v_call: TRBV20-1
clone_size: many
d_call: .
cdr3_nt: TGCAGTGCTAGAGATCTGACCAGAAATGAGCAGTTCTTC
cdr3_aa: CSARDLTRNEQFF

j_call: TRBJ2-1
v_call: TRBV4-3
clone_size: .
d_call: .
cdr3_nt: TGCGCCAGCAGCCAAGATACCCCTAGCTCCTACAATGAGCAGTTCTTC
cdr3_aa: CASSQDTPSSYNEQFF

j_call: TRBJ2-4
v_call: TRBV7-9
clone_size: .
d_call: .
cdr3_nt: TGTGCCAGCAGCCCCCTGGGGGCCAAAAACATTCAGTACTTC
cdr3_aa: CASSPLGAKNIQYF

j_call: TRBJ2-3
v_call: TRBV7-2
clone_size: few
d_call: .
cdr3_nt: TGTGCCAGCAGCTTAGAGCGGTGGGGGGATACGCAGTATTTT
cdr3_aa: CASSLERWGDTQYF

j_call: TRBJ2-1
v_call: TRBV5-1
clone_size: .
d_call: TRBD2
cdr3_nt: TGCGCCAGCAGCTTCCTAGCGGGAGATATAGAGCAGTTCTTC
cdr3_aa: CASSFLAGDIEQFF

j_call: TRBJ2-3
v_call: TRBV7-2
clone_size: few
d_call: .
cdr3_nt: TGTGCCAGCAGCTCGACGACCAGCACAGATACGCAGTATTTT
cdr3_aa: CASSSTTSTDTQYF

j_call: TRBJ1-2
v_call: TRBV6-6
clone_size: .
d_call: .
cdr3_nt: TGTGCCAGCAGTTACTCGCACGGAACAGATGATCCCTATGGCTACACCTTC
cdr3_aa: CASSYSHGTDDPYGYTF

j_call: TRBJ1-5
v_call: TRBV7-3
clone_size: .
d_call: .
cdr3_nt: TGTGCCAGCAGCTTGTTAGCAGGCAATCAGCCCCAGCATTTT
cdr3_aa: CASSLLAGNQPQHF

j_call: TRBJ2-5
v_call: TRBV6-2/TRBV6-3
clone_size: .
d_call: .
cdr3_nt: TGTGCCAGCAAAGGAACACAGGGAGGGGATAAAGAGACCCAGTACTTC
cdr3_aa: CASKGTQGGDKETQYF

j_call: TRBJ1-6
v_call: TRBV28
clone_size: few
d_call: .
cdr3_nt: TGTGCCAGCAGCCCAGAGCCCGGGGGAGCTTCACCCCTCCACTTT
cdr3_aa: CASSPEPGGASPLHF

j_call: TRBJ2-1
v_call: TRBV12-3/TRBV12-4
clone_size: .
d_call: TRBD1
cdr3_nt: TGTGCCAGCAGTTGGGGGGACAGGGGGTACAATGAGCAGTTCTTC
cdr3_aa: CASSWGDRGYNEQFF

j_call: TRBJ1-2
v_call: TRBV4-1
clone_size: .
d_call: .
cdr3_nt: TGCGCCAGCAGCCAAGCCCACAGCTTTGGGTCGGGATATGGCTACACCTTC
cdr3_aa: CASSQAHSFGSGYGYTF

j_call: TRBJ2-3
v_call: TRBV18
clone_size: .
d_call: TRBD2
cdr3_nt: TGTGCCAGCTCACCACCCGCGGGGGGGAGCACAGATACGCAGTATTTT
cdr3_aa: CASSPPAGGSTDTQYF

j_call: TRBJ2-2
v_call: TRBV12-3/TRBV12-4
clone_size: few
d_call: TRBD2
cdr3_nt: TGTGCCAGCAATTTGGCGGGGGAGGTGCCCGGGGAGCTGTTTTTT
cdr3_aa: CASNLAGEVPGELFF

j_call: TRBJ2-3
v_call: TRBV6-6
clone_size: .
d_call: .
cdr3_nt: TGTGCCAGCAGTTTCTTCGGGGGCGGAGATACGCAGTATTTT
cdr3_aa: CASSFFGGGDTQYF

j_call: TRBJ2-3
v_call: TRBV6-1
clone_size: few
d_call: TRBD1
cdr3_nt: TGTGCCATGTGGACAGGGGATGCCACAGATACGCAGTATTTT
cdr3_aa: CAMWTGDATDTQYF

j_call: TRBJ1-2
v_call: TRBV21-1
clone_size: .
d_call: .
cdr3_nt: TGTGCCAGCAGACCCGAGACAGGTTCTTTTACCCCCCACACCTTC
cdr3_aa: CASRPETGSFTPHTF

j_call: TRBJ2-5
v_call: TRBV15
clone_size: many
d_call: TRBD2
cdr3_nt: TGTGCCACCAGCAGAGGACTAGCGGGGCCCGGGGAGACCCAGTACTTC
cdr3_aa: CATSRGLAGPGETQYF

j_call: TRBJ2-1
v_call: TRBV12-3/TRBV12-4
clone_size: .
d_call: .
cdr3_nt: TGTGCCAGCAGTGCCCTAGGAAGCTCCTACAATGAGCAGTTCTTC
cdr3_aa: CASSALGSSYNEQFF

j_call: TRBJ2-1
v_call: TRBV24-1
clone_size: .
d_call: TRBD2
cdr3_nt: TGTGCCACCAGTGATTTGCACTTAGCGGGTCGCAATGAGCAGTTCTTC
cdr3_aa: CATSDLHLAGRNEQFF

j_call: TRBJ2-3
v_call: TRBV20-1
clone_size: few
d_call: .
cdr3_nt: TGCAGTGCCAAAATACAGGGTGTCGTTTCAGGTACGCAGTATTTT
cdr3_aa: CSAKIQGVVSGTQYF

j_call: TRBJ2-6
v_call: TRBV13
clone_size: few
d_call: .
cdr3_nt: TGTGCCAGCAGCAAGAGGACGGCTAGCTCTGGGGCCAACGTCCTGACTTTC
cdr3_aa: CASSKRTASSGANVLTF